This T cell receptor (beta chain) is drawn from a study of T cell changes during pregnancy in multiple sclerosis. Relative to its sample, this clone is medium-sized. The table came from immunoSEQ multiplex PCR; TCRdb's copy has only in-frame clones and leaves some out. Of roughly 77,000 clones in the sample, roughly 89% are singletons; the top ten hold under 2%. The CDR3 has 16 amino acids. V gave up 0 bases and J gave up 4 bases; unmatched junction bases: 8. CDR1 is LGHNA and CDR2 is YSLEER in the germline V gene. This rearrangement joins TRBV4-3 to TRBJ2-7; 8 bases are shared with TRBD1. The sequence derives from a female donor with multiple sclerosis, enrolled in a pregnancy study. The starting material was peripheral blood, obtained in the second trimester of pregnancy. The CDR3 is CASSQDEGTGGYEQYF. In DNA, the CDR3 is TGCGCCAGCAGCCAAGATGAGGGGACAGGAGGATACGAGCAGTACTTC.